Detailed here is one TCR beta chain. The antigen remains unidentified. These data come from a study of CD8+ T cells in alopecia areata. Study information: Tofacitinib was taken orally by treated patients, and the dose was 5 to 10 mg twice daily. Whole-study results and caveats: Elevated clonality characterized lesional scalp relative to normal scalp, particularly in alopecia totalis/universalis. Relative to mice, TCR sharing across patients was less clear, a difference possibly HLA-related.

RNA extraction and reverse transcription yielded cDNA as sequencing template. Sequencing was performed with immunoSEQ multiplex PCR; in TCRdb, only in-frame clones are kept and a portion is missing. The table records fewer than 200,000 clones, approximately 56% of them present only once. Researchers gathered lesional scalp punch biopsies and peripheral blood from patients with alopecia areata. Germline CDR1 is SQVTM and CDR2 is ANQGSEA. The length of the CDR3 is 14 residues. The ends were cut back, 2 bases at V and 2 bases at J, with 12 bases in the middle. This receptor was identified in a human donor with alopecia areata. This material consisted of CD4+ T cells sorted from blood, taken at week 0. The chain combines TRBV29-1 with TRBJ1-2; no reliable D call. CDR3 protein: CSVETKGYNYGYTF. In DNA form, the CDR3 reads TGCAGCGTTGAAACGAAGGGTTACAACTATGGCTACACCTTC.